These 10 T cell receptor beta chains originate from one sample sequenced in a study of cytomegalovirus exposure and HLA in healthy donors. Primers included in the PCR were 60 Vbeta and 13 Jbeta primers. Generated by immunoSEQ multiplex PCR, the TCRdb table keeps only in-frame clones and is missing some. Among about 130,000 clones listed, approximately 80% were seen once. The material sequenced was PBMCs. These receptors were taken from a male donor in good health and CMV-seronegative.

The gene calls are TRBV7-6 and TRBJ1-2; 8 nucleotides match TRBD1. CDR1 SGHVS and CDR2 FNYEAQ come from the germline V gene. Losses at the gene ends were 6 bases for V and 7 bases for J; bases not matched to a gene: 10. The CDR3 is 14 amino acids. CDR3 DNA sequence: TGTGCCAGCAGACCAGGACAGGGAATGGGTGGCTACACCTTC. It encodes CASRPGQGMGGYTF.

This sequence joins TRBV7-8 and TRBJ2-3, with TRBD2 identical over 14 bases. The CDR3 is 19 amino acids. The V gene end was trimmed by 5 bases and the J gene end by 4 bases; junction bases not matched to a gene: 14. Germline-derived CDR1 and CDR2 are SGHVS and FQNEAQ. As DNA, the CDR3 is TGTGCCAGCAGCCTTACTTCCGGGACTAGCGGGGGTAGGGCAGATACGCAGTATTTT. It is translated as CASSLTSGTSGGRADTQYF.

The gene calls are TRBV10-3 and TRBJ1-2; D possibly corresponds to TRBD1 (5 bases). Germline V gene lookup returns CDR1 ENHRY and CDR2 SYGVKD. CDR3 length equals 14 residues. V was trimmed by 4 bases and J by 2 bases, leaving 11 bases between them. In DNA, the CDR3 is TGTGCCATCAGTGCCCGGGGGATCAACTATGGCTACACCTTC. Protein: CAISARGINYGYTF.

The CDR3 region is CASSPGGGGYTF. The CDR3 DNA reads TGCGCCAGCAGTCCCGGAGGAGGCGGCTACACCTTC. The chain couples TRBV23-1 to TRBJ1-2; no clear D gene. TRBV23-1 is an ORF; its function is uncertain. The CDR3 runs to 12 residues. V lost 4 bases, J lost 8 bases, and 11 bases lay in between.

The V gene is TRBV9, the J gene TRBJ1-1; 7 bases agree with TRBD1. The germline gives CDR1 SGDLS, CDR2 YYNGEE. The CDR3 is made up of 14 amino acids. V was clipped by 0 bases and J by 4 bases; unmatched bases: 3. The CDR3 region is CASSVESGGTEAFF. The CDR3 nucleotides read TGTGCCAGCAGCGTAGAATCAGGGGGCACTGAAGCTTTCTTT.

This chain links TRBV5-5 with TRBJ1-3, with 9 bases matching TRBD1. Germline values: CDR1 SGHKS, CDR2 YYEKEE (reference sequence). V lost 3 bases and J lost 0; bases outside the gene matches: 7. The CDR3 is made up of 17 amino acids. DNA of the CDR3: TGTGCCAGCAGCTACAGACAGGGGGGCACCTCTGGAAACACCATATATTTT. This gives the protein CASSYRQGGTSGNTIYF.

The J gene is TRBJ2-6, the V gene TRBV5-6, with TRBD1 matching 7 bases. After removal of 2 bases from V and 4 bases from J, the junction contained 12 bases not matched to a gene. CDR1 is SGHDT, CDR2 YYEEEE, per germline. The CDR3 sequence is 18 residues long. The CDR3 sequence: CASSLTGVGSLGANVLTF. Here the CDR3 DNA reads TGTGCCAGCAGCTTAACAGGGGTGGGCTCTTTAGGGGCCAACGTCCTGACTTTC.

The V gene is TRBV2, the J gene TRBJ1-5, with D perhaps matching TRBD1 (5 bases). This CDR3 comprises 12 residues. The germline gives CDR1 SNHLY, CDR2 FYNNEI. The V and J ends lost 3 bases and 9 bases respectively, with 9 bases between them. The CDR3 DNA sequence: TGTGCCAGCAGTGAGCAGGGAGGGCCCCAGCATTTT. It codes for CASSEQGGPQHF.

The J gene is TRBJ1-1, the V gene TRBV2, with D perhaps TRBD1 (5 bases). This CDR3 has 13 amino acids. Per germline, CDR1 SNHLY and CDR2 FYNNEI. V lost 5 bases and J 0 bases, leaving 7 bases between the germline ends. DNA of the CDR3: TGTGCCAGCAGTAGGGGAATGAACACTGAAGCTTTCTTT. This codes for CASSRGMNTEAFF.

V and J are TRBV6-1 and TRBJ2-7; TRBD1 agrees at 9 bases. The ends lost 4 bases at V and 5 bases at J; junction bases unmatched: 9. This CDR3 has 15 amino acids. In germline, CDR1 is MNHNS, CDR2 SASEGT. The CDR3: CASSVKTGQGHEQYF. The CDR3, as DNA: TGTGCCAGCAGTGTTAAAACGGGACAGGGCCACGAGCAGTACTTC.